The text below deals with one T cell receptor beta chain. Which antigen it targets is not known. No quality values exist for individual bases; no much larger clone is one base distant. The data stem from a study of PD-1 blockade in classical Hodgkin lymphoma (dated by TCRdb to 2020 to 2022). Study-wide context: Nivolumab dosing was 3 mg/kg intravenously every 2 weeks, continuing until either disease progression or unacceptable toxicity. A peripheral blood immune signature of response to PD-1 blockade in classical Hodgkin lymphoma was defined using TCR beta sequencing and CyTOF. Here is what the overall study found, with its caveats: Baseline TCR diversity was reported to be lower in newly diagnosed patients than in healthy donors and to be lower still in relapsed/refractory patients. By C4D1, a significant rise was seen in CD4+ TCR diversity but not in CD8+ TCR diversity (p=0.0027 vs p=0.16), and the rise was most apparent among complete responders (p=0.02). Baseline diversity similar to that of newly diagnosed patients was observed in trial patients achieving complete response, whereas significantly lower diversity was observed in partial responders and progressors. Diversity was lower in patients who began nivolumab less than 1 year after ASCT, so these patients were left out of later analyses to avoid confounding by immune reconstitution. The study was restricted to a single clinical trial cohort, and the causes of repertoire differences, possibly disease activity or prior therapy, were left undefined.

V and J lose 1 base and 1 base, and a span of 7 bases separates them. The CDR1 and CDR2 encoded by the germline V gene are SGHRS and YFSETQ. The cysteine opens and the phenylalanine closes a CDR3 of 14 amino acids. Only the CDR3 DNA is retained, 42 bases long and in frame from the first base. The Qiagen DNeasy kit was used to extract genomic DNA both from unsorted PBMCs and from the negatively selected CD4+ and CD8+ fractions. TCR beta CDR3 regions were subjected to amplification by immunoSEQ multiplex PCR with primers that anneal to V and J segments. A synthetic immune receptor repertoire was used to minimize amplification bias, and any residual bias was removed computationally once sequencing was done. The study's own analysis went as follows. Repertoire diversity was quantified as the Shannon entropy index using custom Python scripts. Unsorted, CD4+ and CD8+ repertoires were examined separately, except in combined analyses, for which CD4+ and CD8+ sequences were merged in silico. Clonal expansion was defined as a frequency increase of at least 2-fold after treatment compared with C1D1, and clones undetected at baseline were assigned a pseudocount of 0.5. Singleton clones were defined as clones with 0 or 1 copy at C1D1, and non-singleton clones were defined as clones with 2 or more copies. Clones expanded in unsorted samples were assigned a CD4+, CD8+ or unknown annotation through matching of protein sequences in sorted samples from the same patient. Wilcoxon tests were applied to paired samples to test diversity changes from C1D1 to C4D1. TCRdb provides this immuneACCESS table in a form limited to in-frame rearrangements. Some clones are lacking; in checked studies, under half of them reflect an unresolved V gene, and why the rest are absent is not known. The V and J calls and clone size were taken over from that table, and D and trimming were inferred from the DNA. The sample table shows about 32,000 clones, and 65% to 90% are seen once. The ten largest clones represent approximately 35% of the sample.

Read against the paper, the sample's time point label means: cycle 1 day 1 (C1D1), immediately before nivolumab initiation. Relapse after autologous stem cell transplantation had occurred in all trial patients, and cohorts A, B and C were distinguished by prior brentuximab vedotin exposure. A total of roughly 60 patients with relapsed/refractory classical Hodgkin lymphoma made up the trial cohort, and each patient's best overall response was complete response, partial response or progressive disease. Single-agent nivolumab was administered to trial patients in the multi-cohort phase II CheckMate 205 trial. An independent review committee assessed best overall response by applying the 2007 International Working Group response criteria. Trial PBMCs were collected immediately before nivolumab initiation (C1D1) and during therapy at cycle 2 day 1 and cycle 4 day 1. Peripheral blood was collected in 8 mL Vacutainer Cell Preparation Tubes, from which PBMCs were isolated by centrifugation and then cryopreserved.

Sequenced material: peripheral blood mononuclear cells (PBMCs), taken at baseline. This sequence uses TRBV5-1 and TRBJ2-3; the D gene remains uncertain. This receptor was obtained from a human donor with classical Hodgkin lymphoma. The nucleotide sequence reads TGCGCCAGCAGCTTGCTCCTCCGCACAGATACGCAGTATTTT. Its protein product is CASSLLLRTDTQYF.